The 18 T cell receptor beta chains given below trace back to one sample, sequenced in a study of shared clonotypes between healthy human individuals. Here immunoSEQ multiplex PCR was the method, and the copy in TCRdb shows in-frame clones only, minus some. There are some 2,100,000 clones in the sample; approximately 94% occur only once, and over 1.5% lies in the top ten. Naive CD8 populations comprised CD45RO-negative cells positively selected for CCR7, excluding terminally differentiated effector memory CD45RA+ cells. The material sequenced was naive CD8+ T cells from PBMCs. The receptor source for this set is a young man in good health. Some clones in this sample may be carry-over from other donors' samples.

The gene calls are TRBV19 and TRBJ2-7, with 9 bases identical to TRBD1. Germline V gene lookup returns CDR1 LNHDA and CDR2 SQIVND (reference sequence). The CDR3 consists of 16 residues. Trimming cost V 3 bases and J 4 bases; bases outside gene matches: 10. The CDR3: CASSIGIQGARYEQYF. The DNA of the CDR3 is TGTGCCAGTAGTATTGGGATACAGGGGGCGCGTTACGAGCAGTACTTC. The whole variable domain, filled in from reference TRBV19 and TRBJ2-7, reads DGGITQSPKYLFRKEGQNVTLSCEQNLNHDAMYWYRQDPGQGLRLIYYSQIVNDFQKGDIAEGYSVSREKKESFPLTVTSAQKNPTAFYLCASSIGIQGARYEQYFGPGTRLTVT.

A word on this clone: The sample holds other DNA sequences that translate to the same CDR3. J is TRBJ2-7 and V is TRBV27; TRBD2 might be the D (5 bases). CDR3 length: 13 amino acids. The germline V gene has CDR1 MNHEY and CDR2 SMNVEV (reference sequence). With 3 bases removed from V and 1 base from J, the gap between germline ends came to 7 bases. The CDR3 bases are TGTGCCAGCAGTTTTTCGGGATCCTACGAGCAGTACTTC. Residues: CASSFSGSYEQYF.

This clone was seen once. The rearrangement joins TRBV27 to TRBJ2-7, with D uncertain. Germline CDR1 is MNHEY and CDR2 is SMNVEV (reference sequence). The length of the CDR3 is 14 residues. Trimming stripped 5 bases from V and 2 bases from J, with 13 bases between. The CDR3 protein is CASSIFGGTYEQYF. CDR3 bases: TGTGCCAGCAGTATCTTTGGCGGCACCTACGAGCAGTACTTC.

V usage is TRBV2 and J usage is TRBJ2-7; 11 positions match TRBD1. With 7 bases clipped from V and 5 bases from J, the junction kept 10 bases outside the gene matches. This CDR3 spans 15 amino acids. Germline CDR1 is SNHLY and CDR2 is FYNNEI. DNA of the CDR3: TGTGCCAGCACCGTCCCGGGACAGGGGGAGAACGAGCAGTACTTC. Encoded protein: CASTVPGQGENEQYF. The full variable domain, in which reference TRBV2 and TRBJ2-7 provide the parts outside the CDR3, is EPEVTQTPSHQVTQMGQEVILRCVPISNHLYFYWYRQILGQKVEFLVSFYNNEISEKSEIFDDQFSVERPDGSNFTLKIRSTKLEDSAMYFCASTVPGQGENEQYFGPGTRLTVT.

This chain links TRBV27 with TRBJ2-7; 8 bases map to TRBD2. The CDR3 runs to 16 residues. Germline CDR1 MNHEY, CDR2 SMNVEV (reference sequence). The ends lost 0 bases at V and 2 bases at J; junction bases unmatched: 6. CDR3 sequence (DNA): TGTGCCAGCAGTTTATCCCACGGGAGGGCCCCCTACGAGCAGTACTTC. Translation gives CASSLSHGRAPYEQYF.

The chain links TRBV4-1 to TRBJ1-5, with D unclear. The ends were cut back, 4 bases at V and 6 bases at J, with 10 bases in the middle. Germline V gene data show CDR1 as MGHRA and CDR2 as YSYEKL. The CDR3 is 13 residues long. The DNA of the CDR3 is TGCGCCAGCAGCCGCCTGGCGGGTCAGCCCCAGCATTTT. Translating gives CASSRLAGQPQHF.

The chain is built from TRBV10-2 and TRBJ1-2; 7 positions agree with TRBD1. V dropped 0 bases and J dropped 6; count of bases not matched to a gene: 10. CDR1 is WSHSY, CDR2 SAAADI, per germline. The CDR3 extends over 16 amino acids. The CDR3 nucleotides read TGCGCCAGCAGTGAGTCGATGACAGGGAGCCCCAATGGCTACACCTTC. Protein product: CASSESMTGSPNGYTF.

The chain couples TRBV4-3 to TRBJ2-1; a possible D gene is TRBD2 (5 bases). Trimming took 0 bases from V and 0 from J, leaving 18 bases between them. The germline V gene encodes CDR1 LGHNA and CDR2 YSLEER. The CDR3 covers 19 residues. In nucleotides, the CDR3 is TGCGCCAGCAGCCAAGACTCTGTTCAGCGGCTCAGCTCCTACAATGAGCAGTTCTTC. Its protein product is CASSQDSVQRLSSYNEQFF.

The sample holds a few counts of this clone. The CDR3 region is CASSYSKPTEAFF. The CDR3 bases are TGTGCCAGCAGTTACTCGAAGCCCACTGAAGCTTTCTTT. The chain is built from TRBV6-5 and TRBJ1-1; D is unclear. This CDR3 spans 13 amino acids. The germline CDR1 and CDR2 sequences are MNHEY and SVGAGI. The V gene lost 0 bases and the J gene lost 4 bases, with 6 bases spanning the gap.

J is TRBJ2-7 and V is TRBV7-9; D may be TRBD1 or TRBD2 (7 bases each). Germline CDR1 reads SEHNR; CDR2 reads FQNEAQ (reference sequence). V was cut by 5 bases and J by 6 bases, with 23 bases left in between. The CDR3 consists of 16 residues. The CDR3 loop reads CASSDSRAGRGLEQYF. The CDR3 DNA sequence: TGTGCCAGCAGCGACAGTCGGGCAGGGAGGGGGCTCGAGCAGTACTTC.

The rearrangement uses TRBV19 and TRBJ1-2; D is unclear. Germline V gene lookup returns CDR1 LNHDA and CDR2 SQIVND (reference sequence). V was pared by 5 bases and J by 3 bases, with 10 bases between. The CDR3 is 13 residues long. In DNA form, the CDR3 reads TGTGCCAGTAGTCCCCTACAGCACTATGGCTACACCTTC. Its protein is CASSPLQHYGYTF. Drawing the rest from reference TRBV19 and TRBJ1-2, the complete variable domain is DGGITQSPKYLFRKEGQNVTLSCEQNLNHDAMYWYRQDPGQGLRLIYYSQIVNDFQKGDIAEGYSVSREKKESFPLTVTSAQKNPTAFYLCASSPLQHYGYTFGSGTRLTVV.

The gene calls are TRBV4-3 and TRBJ1-1, with TRBD1 matching over 7 bases. After removal of 0 bases from V and 6 bases from J, the junction contained 7 bases not matched to a gene. Germline CDR1 reads LGHNA; CDR2 reads YSLEER. CDR3 size: 15 residues. The CDR3 bases are TGCGCCAGCAGCCAAGAGATAGGGGGCGAATCTGAAGCTTTCTTT. This gives the protein CASSQEIGGESEAFF.

This clone was detected only once. The rearrangement links TRBV7-9 to TRBJ2-1; D is ambiguous. Deletions cut 5 bases from V and 7 bases from J, with 15 bases between. The CDR3 length is 14 residues. The germline V gene has CDR1 SEHNR and CDR2 FQNEAQ (reference sequence). The CDR3, as DNA: TGTGCCAGCAGCCCACCCCGGGTTAGGAATGAGCAGTTCTTC. As protein: CASSPPRVRNEQFF.

As regards this clone: Other DNA variants within this sample encode the same CDR3. This rearrangement joins TRBV28 to TRBJ2-7; weak D call: TRBD2 (7 bases). Trimming pared 2 bases from V and 2 bases from J, leaving 13 bases between. The CDR3 is 15 residues long. CDR1 is MDHEN and CDR2 is SYDVKM in the germline V gene. This CDR3 is CASSLGGDTTYEQYF. CDR3 bases: TGTGCCAGCAGTTTAGGGGGGGACACCACCTACGAGCAGTACTTC. Full variable domain (outside the CDR3, taken from reference TRBV28 and TRBJ2-7): DVKVTQSSRYLVKRTGEKVFLECVQDMDHENMFWYRQDPGLGLRLIYFSYDVKMKEKGDIPEGYSVSREKKERFSLILESASTNQTSMYLCASSLGGDTTYEQYFGPGTRLTVT.

The CDR3 sequence: CASSLTYGGEGRPNTEAFF. CDR3 bases: TGTGCCAGCAGCTTAACGTACGGGGGAGAGGGCCGACCCAACACTGAAGCTTTCTTT. The chain employs TRBV7-3 and TRBJ1-1; possible D gene TRBD1, 5 bases. CDR3 length equals 19 residues. Trimming left V 0 bases short and J 2 bases short, with 22 bases between. CDR1 is SGHTA and CDR2 is FQGTGA in the germline V gene.

The chain employs TRBV28 and TRBJ2-7; D is ambiguous. CDR3 size: 14 residues. V was pared by 5 bases and J by 2 bases, with 13 bases between. Germline CDR1 MDHEN, CDR2 SYDVKM. CDR3 in amino acids: CASSPRARTYEQYF. In DNA, the CDR3 is TGTGCCAGCAGTCCCCGGGCCAGAACCTACGAGCAGTACTTC.

This chain joins TRBV7-9 and TRBJ2-3, with a possible D match to TRBD2 (6 bases). The CDR3 has 16 amino acids. The ends were cut back, 5 bases at V and 0 bases at J, with 15 bases in the middle. Germline CDR1 and CDR2: SEHNR and FQNEAQ (reference sequence). The CDR3 sequence: CASSPISGRSTDTQYF. CDR3 DNA: TGTGCCAGCAGCCCAATTAGCGGCCGAAGCACAGATACGCAGTATTTT.

The CDR3 coding sequence is TGTGCCAGCAGTGAAAGGGGTTCGAACACTGAAGCTTTCTTT. Translation: CASSERGSNTEAFF. The chain has TRBV6-1 and TRBJ1-1; the D gene is possibly TRBD1 (5 bases). Germline V gives CDR1 MNHNS, CDR2 SASEGT. The CDR3 consists of 14 residues. Deletions cut 2 bases from V and 1 base from J, with 8 bases between.